The text below deals with one T cell receptor (beta chain). Antigen specificity is unknown. The source of the sample is a study of blood T cells in healthy people across ages. Study in general: Template switching recovered approximately one barcoded beta molecule for every two T cells.

Combining a sample-barcoded 5' primer with a J-beta primer mix, a second PCR ran for 7 to 11 cycles. Each CDR3 protein gets one entry after TCRdb re-called the 5' RACE reads with MiXCR. The sample has about 1,500,000 distinct CDR3 sequences, roughly 28% seen once. General observations from the study: With age, beta diversity per million T cells declined roughly linearly, significantly by 40.

PBMCs numbering at least 6 million were isolated per sample. V was cut by 0 bases and J by 2 bases, with 18 bases left in between. The germline gives CDR1 SGHDT, CDR2 YYEEEE. CDR3 length equals 18 residues. The TCR comes from a woman aged 25 to 39 in good health. This chain connects TRBV5-6 to TRBJ2-1, with D perhaps TRBD2 (7 bases). The source material was blood. The chain's CDR3 is CASSLVGGAKKPYNEQFF. The CDR3 region has the DNA TGTGCCAGCAGCTTGGTTGGGGGGGCCAAAAAACCCTACAATGAGCAGTTCTTC.